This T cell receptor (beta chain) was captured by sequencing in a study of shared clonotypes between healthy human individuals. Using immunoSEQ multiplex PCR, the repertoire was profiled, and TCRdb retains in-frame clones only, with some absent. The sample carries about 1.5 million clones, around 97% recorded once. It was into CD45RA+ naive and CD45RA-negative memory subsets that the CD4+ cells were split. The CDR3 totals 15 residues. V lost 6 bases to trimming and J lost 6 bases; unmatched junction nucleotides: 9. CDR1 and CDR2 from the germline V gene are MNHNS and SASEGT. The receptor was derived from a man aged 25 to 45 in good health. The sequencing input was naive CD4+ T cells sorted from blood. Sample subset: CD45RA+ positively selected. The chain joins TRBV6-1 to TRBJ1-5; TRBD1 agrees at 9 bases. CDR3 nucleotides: TGTGCCAGCAGCCAACAGGGGGCTGACGGTCAGCCCCAGCATTTT. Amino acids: CASSQQGADGQPQHF.